This T cell receptor beta chain was captured in a study of blood T cell repertoires in COVID-19. The CDR3 covers 11 residues. Trimming took off 5 bases at V and 6 bases at J, with 10 bases between the two ends. In germline, CDR1 is SQVTM, CDR2 ANQGSEA. Libraries were prepared by immunoSEQ multiplex PCR; TCRdb keeps only in-frame clonotypes and omits some of them. In the table there are tens of thousands of clones, approximately 90% of which are singletons. Sequencing was carried out using peripheral blood. V usage is TRBV29-1 and J usage is TRBJ1-2; D ambiguous. This TCR was recovered from an elderly woman with active COVID-19. As DNA, the CDR3 is TGCAGCGTTATGTATTCCGATGGCTACACCTTC. Amino acids: CSVMYSDGYTF.